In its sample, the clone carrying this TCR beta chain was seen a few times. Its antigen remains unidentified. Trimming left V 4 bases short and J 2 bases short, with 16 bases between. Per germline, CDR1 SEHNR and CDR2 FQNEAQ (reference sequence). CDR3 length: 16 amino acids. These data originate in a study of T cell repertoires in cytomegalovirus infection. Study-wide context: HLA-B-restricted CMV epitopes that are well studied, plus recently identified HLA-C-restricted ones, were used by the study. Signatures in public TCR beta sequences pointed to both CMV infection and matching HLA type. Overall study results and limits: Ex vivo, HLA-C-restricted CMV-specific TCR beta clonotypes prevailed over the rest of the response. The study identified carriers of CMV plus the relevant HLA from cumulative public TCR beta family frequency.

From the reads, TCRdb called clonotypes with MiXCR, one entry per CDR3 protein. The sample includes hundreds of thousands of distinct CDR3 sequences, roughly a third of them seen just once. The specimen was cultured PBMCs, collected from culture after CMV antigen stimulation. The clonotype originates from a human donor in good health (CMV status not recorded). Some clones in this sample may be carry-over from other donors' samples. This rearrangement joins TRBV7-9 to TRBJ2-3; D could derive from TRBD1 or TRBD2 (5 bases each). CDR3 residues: CASSSPRGTHTDTQYF. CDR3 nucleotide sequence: TGTGCCAGCAGCTCCCCCCGAGGGACCCACACAGATACGCAGTATTTT. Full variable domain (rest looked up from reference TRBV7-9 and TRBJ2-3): DTGVSQNPRHKITKRGQNVTFRCDPISEHNRLYWYRQTLGQGPEFLTYFQNEAQLEKSRLLSDRFSAERPKGSFSTLEIQRTEQGDSAMYLCASSSPRGTHTDTQYFGPGTRLTVL.